These T cell receptor beta chains were read from a single sample in a study of CD8 T cells in ankylosing spondylitis. TCRdb itself ran the 5' RACE reads through MiXCR, one entry per CDR3 protein. This table holds under 200,000 distinct CDR3 sequences, roughly 11% found once. The specimen sequenced was blood, either unsorted or a sorted T cell fraction (not recorded which). The receptor set was obtained from a male donor with ankylosing spondylitis or in good health (not recorded which). The CDR3 runs from the conserved cysteine through the conserved F or W. The D gene is left open where the match is weak. For some rows the clone size is stated as once, few or many, or as a class when expanded; others skip it.

>TRBV7-9|16|-|TRBJ2-1|TRBD2
TGTGCCAGCCTCCCGGGGGGAGGACGTTCCTACAATGAGCAGTTCTTC
CASLPGGGRSYNEQFF
>TRBV5-1|15|many|TRBJ2-2|TRBD1
TGCGCCAGCAGCGTCCGGGACAGGAGCACCGGGGAGCTGTTTTTT
CASSVRDRSTGELFF
>TRBV15|16|-|TRBJ1-1|-
TGTGCCACCAGCAGAGATCGGGGACCCCTGAACACTGAAGCTTTCTTT
CATSRDRGPLNTEAFF
>TRBV5-1|14|many|TRBJ2-5|-
TGCGCCAGCAATAGGGGCAGGGGCGGAGAGACCCAGTACTTC
CASNRGRGGETQYF
>TRBV3-1|14|many|TRBJ2-7|-
TGTGCCAGCAGCCAAGAGGTCTCATCCTACGAGCAGTACTTC
CASSQEVSSYEQYF
>TRBV12-3/TRBV12-4|13|many|TRBJ2-2|-
TGTGCCAGTAGAACAGGGAACACCGGGGAGCTGTTTTTT
CASRTGNTGELFF
>TRBV4-3|18|many|TRBJ1-4|-
TGCGCCAGCAGCCGCCGCGACACCGGCGAGACGCTAGATGAAAAACTGTTTTTT
CASSRRDTGETLDEKLFF
>TRBV6-1|14|many|TRBJ1-1|-
TGTGCCAGCAGTGTGACACAGGGGAACACTGAAGCTTTCTTT
CASSVTQGNTEAFF
>TRBV20-1|14|once|TRBJ2-1|TRBD2
TGCAGTGCCAACCCTAGCGGGAGGGTGGATGAGCAGTTCTTC
CSANPSGRVDEQFF
>TRBV6-5|16|many|TRBJ2-1|-
-
CASSTSGAVTIGEQFF
>TRBV3-1|13|-|TRBJ1-5|-
TGTGCCAGCAGCCAGCTCCGACGTCAGCCCCAGCATTTT
CASSQLRRQPQHF
>TRBV5-5|15|many|TRBJ2-1|-
TGTGCCAGCACCTGGGGTGCGGGACCTACCAATGAGCAGTTCTTC
CASTWGAGPTNEQFF
>TRBV7-8|16|many|TRBJ1-2|TRBD1
TGTGCCAGCCGTCCTGGGTCAGGGGGAGGGAACTATGGCTACACCTTC
CASRPGSGGGNYGYTF
>TRBV6-1|15|few|TRBJ1-2|-
TGTGCCAGCATCCCCGACCCAGCGGGGAACTATGGCTACACCTTC
CASIPDPAGNYGYTF
>TRBV29-1|15|many|TRBJ1-2|-
TGCAGCGTTGACTCAGTGACTAGTATGAACTATGGCTACACCTTC
CSVDSVTSMNYGYTF
>TRBV6-2/TRBV6-3|16|few|TRBJ2-5|TRBD1
TGTGCCAGCAGCCACCTTCGACAGGGGGCTTATGAGACCCAGTACTTC
CASSHLRQGAYETQYF
>TRBV20-1|14|many|TRBJ2-3|-
TGCAGTGCCAACAAACCCCCGGTGACAGATACGCAGTATTTT
CSANKPPVTDTQYF
>TRBV4-3|14|many|TRBJ2-3|-
TGCGCCAGCAGCCAAGCCGCCTGGGCAGATACGCAGTATTTT
CASSQAAWADTQYF
>TRBV7-8|16|once|TRBJ1-1|TRBD1
TGTGTCAGCAGCTTCCGACAGGGGGGATTGAACACTGAAGCTTTCTTT
CVSSFRQGGLNTEAFF
>TRBV2|15|-|TRBJ2-2|-
TGTGCCAGCAGGGGACGACAGGAGAACACCGGGGAGCTGTTTTTT
CASRGRQENTGELFF